This passage covers 24 T cell receptor beta chains from one sample sequenced in a study of cytomegalovirus exposure and HLA in healthy donors. The study ran its PCR with 60 Vbeta and 13 Jbeta primers. Here immunoSEQ multiplex PCR was the method, and the copy in TCRdb shows in-frame clones only, minus some. The sample records approximately 150,000 clones, around 80% being singletons. The sequenced sample consisted of PBMCs. These receptors were taken from a woman in her forties or fifties in good health and CMV-seropositive.

This clone was observed once. The chain couples TRBV10-3 to TRBJ1-1; D is possibly TRBD1 (5 bases). Trimming cost V 4 bases and J 0 bases, with 6 bases left between them. Looked up from germline, CDR1 is ENHRY and CDR2 is SYGVKD. The CDR3 covers 13 residues. CDR3 in amino acids: CAISVQVNTEAFF. In DNA, the CDR3 is TGTGCCATCAGTGTACAGGTGAACACTGAAGCTTTCTTT.

The rearrangement uses TRBV6-5 and TRBJ1-4, with 7 positions matching TRBD1. The CDR3 runs to 14 residues. V lost 2 bases to trimming and J lost 8 bases; unmatched junction nucleotides: 5. Looked up from germline, CDR1 is MNHEY and CDR2 is SVGAGI. In DNA, the CDR3 is TGTGCCAGCAGTTACGGGGACAGTAGGGAAAAACTGTTTTTT. Residues: CASSYGDSREKLFF.

The CDR3 sequence is CASSDLLSNQPQHF. CDR3 DNA sequence: TGTGCCAGCAGTGATCTGTTGAGCAATCAGCCCCAGCATTTT. The chain is built from TRBV6-1 and TRBJ1-5; D ambiguous. This CDR3 comprises 14 residues. The V end lost 3 bases, the J end lost 1 base, and 7 bases lay between the germline ends. Germline-derived CDR1 and CDR2 are MNHNS and SASEGT.

This clone has only a few counts. The chain joins TRBV5-4 to TRBJ2-7, with TRBD2 matching over 8 bases. V was clipped by 4 bases and J by 6 bases; unmatched bases: 15. CDR1 is SGHNT, CDR2 YYREEE, per germline (reference sequence). The CDR3 covers 16 residues. The CDR3 loop is CASSPLPAGDDPEQYF. The CDR3 nucleotides are TGTGCCAGCAGCCCCCTACCAGCGGGGGATGATCCCGAGCAGTACTTC.

J is TRBJ1-4 and V is TRBV19, with D perhaps TRBD1 (6 bases). CDR1 is LNHDA, CDR2 SQIVND, per germline (reference sequence). This CDR3 has 14 residues. V dropped 5 bases and J dropped 4 bases, with 11 bases sitting between them. The CDR3 nucleotides are TGTGCCAGTAGTCTCCGGGACAATAATGAAAAACTGTTTTTT. Translation: CASSLRDNNEKLFF.

The chain recombines TRBV30 with TRBJ2-3, with 8 positions matching TRBD2. This CDR3 is 14 amino acids long. CDR1 GTSNPN and CDR2 SVGIG come from the germline V gene (reference sequence). With 4 bases clipped from V and 4 bases from J, the junction kept 7 bases outside the gene matches. The CDR3 spells CAWTPGLVSDTQYF. CDR3 DNA: TGTGCCTGGACTCCGGGACTAGTCTCAGATACGCAGTATTTT.

This clone was found once. J is TRBJ2-7 and V is TRBV2, with 11 bases lining up with TRBD2. The CDR3 totals 14 residues. Germline V lookup: CDR1 SNHLY, CDR2 FYNNEI. After removal of 10 bases from V and 6 bases from J, the junction contained 11 bases not matched to a gene. CDR3 loop: CATTRDSGGAEQYF. The CDR3 nucleotides read TGTGCCACGACTCGGGATAGCGGGGGGGCCGAGCAGTACTTC.

The chain has TRBV6-5 and TRBJ1-6; no clear D. The length of the CDR3 is 16 residues. V was shortened by 0 bases and J by 0 bases, with 6 bases between the two germline ends. Looked up from germline, CDR1 is MNHEY and CDR2 is SVGAGI. Here the CDR3 reads CASSYSRSSYNSPLHF. In DNA form, the CDR3 reads TGTGCCAGCAGTTACTCGCGTAGCTCCTATAATTCACCCCTCCACTTT.

This chain uses TRBV9 with TRBJ1-2; no reliable D call. The CDR3 covers 15 residues. The ends were cut back, 0 bases at V and 3 bases at J, with 12 bases in the middle. The germline V gene encodes CDR1 SGDLS and CDR2 YYNGEE. The CDR3 nucleotides read TGTGCCAGCAGCGTAGAAGCGACCTACGACTATGGCTACACCTTC. It codes for CASSVEATYDYGYTF.

The J gene is TRBJ2-1, the V gene TRBV7-9, with TRBD1 identical over 7 bases. In germline, CDR1 is SEHNR, CDR2 FQNEAQ (reference sequence). The CDR3 has 19 residues. Trimming removed 3 bases from V and 4 bases from J; junction bases left unmatched: 18. The CDR3 bases are TGTGCCAGCAGCTTTCCCCCGTCCTTGGTAGGGGGCGCGTACAATGAGCAGTTCTTC. It is translated as CASSFPPSLVGGAYNEQFF.

The gene calls are TRBV15 and TRBJ1-6; a possible D gene is TRBD1 (6 bases). Germline V gives CDR1 LNHNV, CDR2 YYDKDF (reference sequence). The CDR3 covers 14 residues. Trimming left V 0 bases short and J 8 bases short, with 8 bases between. CDR3: CATSRDRGYSPLHF. In DNA, the CDR3 is TGTGCCACCAGCAGAGACAGGGGCTATTCACCCCTCCACTTT.

V gene TRBV10-1 combines with J gene TRBJ1-5; D is possibly TRBD1 (6 bases). V shed 0 bases and J shed 6 bases, with 27 bases lying between them. This CDR3 is 20 amino acids long. CDR1 is WNHNN and CDR2 is SYGVQD in the germline V gene (reference sequence). The CDR3 DNA follows: TGCGCCAGCAGTGAGTCGAGCCAATCGGGACAAAAAATATCCCTTCAGCCCCAGCATTTT. It encodes CASSESSQSGQKISLQPQHF.

This rearrangement joins TRBV10-1 to TRBJ2-7; D gene unclear. Germline V gene lookup returns CDR1 WNHNN and CDR2 SYGVQD (reference sequence). V lost 1 base and J lost 7, with 14 bases in between. The CDR3 totals 14 residues. For the CDR3, the DNA is TGCGCCAGCAGTGAGTATAGCCCGCACGTGGAGCAGTACTTC. Its translation is CASSEYSPHVEQYF.

Of note for this clone: Compared with germline, one end of the junction differs, possibly owing to a read error. This chain joins TRBV7-6 and TRBJ1-1; 8 bases align to TRBD1. CDR3 length: 14 residues. The germline V gene encodes CDR1 SGHVS and CDR2 FNYEAQ. In DNA, the CDR3 is TGTGCCAGCAGCTCGCCAGGGGGCTGGACTGAAGCTTCCTTT. Protein product: CASSSPGGWTEASF.

This chain uses TRBV19 with TRBJ2-6; a possible D gene is TRBD1 (5 bases). The CDR3 length is 15 residues. Germline assignment: CDR1 LNHDA and CDR2 SQIVND (reference sequence). Trimming cost V 6 bases and J 1 base, with 10 bases left between them. CDR3 coding DNA: TGTGCCAGTAGCCCCGCAGGGTCTGGGGCCAACGTCCTGACTTTC. Translating it yields CASSPAGSGANVLTF.

The chain recombines TRBV6-6 with TRBJ1-5; 8 nucleotides match TRBD1. Looked up from germline, CDR1 is MNHNY and CDR2 is SVGAGI (reference sequence). This CDR3 comprises 15 residues. V lost 6 bases, J lost 6 bases, and 10 bases stayed unmatched. The CDR3 sequence: CASSTGTGGPQPQHF. CDR3 nucleotide sequence: TGTGCCAGCAGCACCGGGACAGGCGGGCCTCAGCCCCAGCATTTT.

As DNA, the CDR3 is TGCGCCAGCAGCTTCGGGGGAGGCACCGGGGAGCTGTTTTTT. Its translation is CASSFGGGTGELFF. The chain is built from TRBV5-1 and TRBJ2-2; possibly TRBD2 for D (6 bases). V was pared by 2 bases and J by 4 bases, with 9 bases between. The germline gives CDR1 SGHRS, CDR2 YFSETQ. CDR3 length: 14 amino acids.

The chain couples TRBV7-3 to TRBJ2-2, with 7 bases matching TRBD1. Germline CDR1 is SGHTA and CDR2 is FQGTGA. The CDR3 is made up of 14 amino acids. The V gene end was trimmed by 1 base and the J gene end by 11 bases; junction bases not matched to a gene: 7. CDR3 nucleotide sequence: TGTGCCAGCAGCTTAATTGCGACAGGGAATGAGCTGTTTTTT. This encodes CASSLIATGNELFF. The full variable domain, its missing parts supplied by reference TRBV7-3 and TRBJ2-2, is GAGVSQTPSNKVTEKGKYVELRCDPISGHTALYWYRQSLGQGPEFLIYFQGTGAADDSGLPNDRFFAVRPEGSVSTLKIQRTERGDSAVYLCASSLIATGNELFFGEGSRLTVL.

This clone was seen more than once but under ten times. The chain joins TRBV27 to TRBJ2-3; 13 nucleotides line up with TRBD2. This CDR3 spans 21 amino acids. Germline V gene data show CDR1 as MNHEY and CDR2 as SMNVEV (reference sequence). Trimming cost V 5 bases and J 6 bases; bases outside gene matches: 23. CDR3 sequence reads: CASSSWTGTSGAKIRRDTQYF. The CDR3 DNA is TGTGCCAGCAGTAGTTGGACCGGGACTAGCGGGGCCAAGATACGCAGGGATACGCAGTATTTT.

The chain recombines TRBV15 with TRBJ1-1, with 7 bases aligning to TRBD1. J was trimmed by 10 bases and V by 1 base; bases with no gene match: 3. CDR1 is LNHNV and CDR2 is YYDKDF in the germline V gene (reference sequence). The CDR3 length is 12 residues. The CDR3 loop is CATSRATGPAFF. For the CDR3, the DNA is TGTGCCACCAGCAGAGCGACAGGGCCAGCTTTCTTT.

The J gene is TRBJ1-3, the V gene TRBV9; 8 bases match TRBD1. Trimming removed 1 base from V and 0 bases from J; junction bases left unmatched: 6. This CDR3 has 17 amino acids. CDR1 is SGDLS, CDR2 YYNGEE, per germline. This CDR3 reads CASSVSGGSGSGNTIYF. The DNA for the CDR3 is TGTGCCAGCAGCGTATCAGGGGGCAGCGGCTCTGGAAACACCATATATTTT.

This rearrangement joins TRBV29-1 to TRBJ2-1; TRBD2 matches at 10 bases. The germline CDR1 and CDR2 sequences are SQVTM and ANQGSEA. The length of the CDR3 is 17 residues. V lost 1 base and J lost 4; bases outside the gene matches: 10. The CDR3 here is CSVEGWVAGGKYNEQFF. In DNA form, the CDR3 reads TGCAGCGTTGAAGGTTGGGTAGCGGGGGGCAAATACAATGAGCAGTTCTTC.

This chain joins TRBV6-1 and TRBJ1-1; possible D gene TRBD1, 6 bases. V lost 2 bases and J lost 5, with 9 bases in between. CDR1 is MNHNS and CDR2 is SASEGT in the germline V gene. The length of the CDR3 is 13 residues. The CDR3 DNA sequence: TGTGCCAGCAGTGAAACAGGGAAGACTGAAGCTTTCTTT. Translation: CASSETGKTEAFF.

The J gene is TRBJ1-5, the V gene TRBV5-8, with D hard to call. Per the germline V gene, CDR1 is SGHTS and CDR2 is YDEGEE. V lost 2 bases and J 4 bases, leaving 13 bases between the germline ends. This CDR3 comprises 15 residues. The CDR3 region is CASSLRGRRNQPQHF. CDR3 bases: TGTGCCAGCAGCTTAAGAGGGCGACGAAATCAGCCCCAGCATTTT.